The present entry profiles one T cell receptor beta chain with its context. The antigen is not known. This sample was taken from a study of T cell repertoires in aging, cancer and after chemotherapy. Study background: Some 10 million TCR reads were in the whole dataset. Study-wide results and caveats: Across the chemotherapy interval, each cancer cohort showed higher median generation probability, suggesting thymic rebound.

TRB rearrangements spanning V, D and J were amplified using mixed TRB-A/B primers. From the multiplex PCR reads, TCRdb called clonotypes with MiXCR, one entry per CDR3 protein. The profile shows roughly 4,300 distinct CDR3 sequences, roughly 25% of them singletons. J gave up 6 bases and V 0 bases, and 3 bases lay outside the gene matches. CDR3 length: 15 residues. Germline V gene sequence: CDR1 SGHRS, CDR2 YFSETQ. Peripheral blood genomic DNA, not sorted cells or RNA, was the template. Sequenced input: blood. This sequence joins TRBV5-1 and TRBJ2-1; 10 nucleotides match TRBD2. The receptor was isolated from a human donor in good health. The donor label of this sample is uncertain. This chain's CDR3 is CASSLVVAGGNEQFF. CDR3 coding DNA: TGCGCCAGCAGCTTGGTGGTAGCGGGAGGCAATGAGCAGTTCTTC.